This T cell receptor beta chain was recorded in a study of CD8+ T cells in alopecia areata. Study-level information: A 6-month period off drug followed tofacitinib, which lasted 6 to 18 months.

The sample holds one count of this clone. Sequencing used cDNA as its template, made by extracting RNA and reverse transcribing it. Method: immunoSEQ multiplex PCR; TCRdb's copy keeps in-frame clones and lacks some. The top ten clones hold approximately 1.3% of a sample with approximately 180,000 clones, just under 65% of them seen once. V gave up 0 bases and J gave up 0 bases, with 12 bases separating them. The V gene's germline CDR1 is LGHNA and CDR2 YSLEER. The CDR3 is 17 amino acids. Treatment defined: oral pan-JAK inhibitor, 5-10 mg twice daily. The rearrangement links TRBV4-3 to TRBJ2-1; D could derive from TRBD1 or TRBD2 (6 bases each). This receptor was taken from a human donor with alopecia areata. Sequenced material: CD4+ T cells sorted from blood, taken between weeks 47 and 50, from a patient treated with tofacitinib. The CDR3, as DNA: TGCGCCAGCAGCCAAGAGACCGGGGGCCGCTCCTACAATGAGCAGTTCTTC. It yields the protein CASSQETGGRSYNEQFF.